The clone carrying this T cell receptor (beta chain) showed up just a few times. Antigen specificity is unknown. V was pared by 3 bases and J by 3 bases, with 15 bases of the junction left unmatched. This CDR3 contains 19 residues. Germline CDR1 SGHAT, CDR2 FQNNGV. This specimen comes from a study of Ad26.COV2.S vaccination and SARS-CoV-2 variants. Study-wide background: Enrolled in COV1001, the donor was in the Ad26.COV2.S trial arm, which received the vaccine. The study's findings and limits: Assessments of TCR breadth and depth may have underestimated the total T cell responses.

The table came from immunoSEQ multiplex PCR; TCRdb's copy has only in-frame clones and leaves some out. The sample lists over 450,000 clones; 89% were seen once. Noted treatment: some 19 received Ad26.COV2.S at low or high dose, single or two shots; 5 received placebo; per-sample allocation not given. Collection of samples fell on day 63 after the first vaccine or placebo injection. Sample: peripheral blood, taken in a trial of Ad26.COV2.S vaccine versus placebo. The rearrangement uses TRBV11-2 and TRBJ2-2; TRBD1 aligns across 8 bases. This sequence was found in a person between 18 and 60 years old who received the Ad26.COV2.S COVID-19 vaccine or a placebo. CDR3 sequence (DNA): TGTGCCAGCAGCTTCCCCAGACAGGGGTTTTTTAACGACACCGGGGAGCTGTTTTTT. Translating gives CASSFPRQGFFNDTGELFF. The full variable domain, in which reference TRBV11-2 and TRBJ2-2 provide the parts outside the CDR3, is EAGVAQSPRYKIIEKRQSVAFWCNPISGHATLYWYQQILGQGPKLLIQFQNNGVVDDSQLPKDRFSAERLKGVDSTLKIQPAKLEDSAVYLCASSFPRQGFFNDTGELFFGEGSRLTVL.